A single sample gave rise to the 32 T cell receptor beta chains below, sequenced in a study of blood T cell repertoires in COVID-19. The protocol was immunoSEQ multiplex PCR, while the TCRdb copy is restricted to in-frame clones and leaves out a portion. In the table there are a few hundred thousand clones, roughly 85% of which are singletons. Sequencing used peripheral blood. The receptors were gathered from a woman aged 25 to 39 with active or convalescent COVID-19.

The V and J genes are TRBV19 and TRBJ1-5, with 10 bases fitting TRBD1. The CDR3 spans 15 residues. The V segment lost 9 bases and the J segment 4 bases; nucleotides outside the gene matches: 9. Germline CDR1 is LNHDA and CDR2 is SQIVND (reference sequence). CDR3 protein: CASVGRDRGNQPQHF. The CDR3 DNA reads as TGTGCCAGCGTCGGCAGGGACAGGGGTAATCAGCCCCAGCATTTT.

The genes are TRBV7-2 and TRBJ2-5, with 12 bases fitting TRBD1. CDR1 SGHTA and CDR2 FQGNSA come from the germline V gene. The CDR3 contains 14 residues. The trim removed 5 bases at V and 5 bases at J, leaving 3 bases unmatched. As DNA, the CDR3 is TGTGCCAGCAGCCGGGACAGGGGGCAGGAGACCCAGTACTTC. This gives the protein CASSRDRGQETQYF.

V gene TRBV14 combines with J gene TRBJ2-1; 7 bases are a match to TRBD2. Losses at the gene ends were 7 bases for V and 5 bases for J; bases not matched to a gene: 14. CDR3 length: 16 residues. Germline assignment: CDR1 SGHDN and CDR2 FVKESK. CDR3 in DNA: TGTGCCAGCACCGGGTCTAGCGGAAATCGAAACAATGAGCAGTTCTTC. It specifies CASTGSSGNRNNEQFF. Full variable domain (outside the CDR3, taken from reference TRBV14 and TRBJ2-1): EAGVTQFPSHSVIEKGQTVTLRCDPISGHDNLYWYRRVMGKEIKFLLHFVKESKQDESGMPNNRFLAERTGGTYSTLKVQPAELEDSGVYFCASTGSSGNRNNEQFFGPGTRLTVL.

This clone showed up just a few times. The chain carries TRBV6-2 or TRBV6-3 and TRBJ1-1; a weak D match, TRBD1 (6 bases). CDR1 and CDR2 from the germline V gene are MNHEY and SVGEGT. The CDR3 totals 16 residues. V was shortened by 5 bases and J by 4 bases, with 20 bases between the two germline ends. The CDR3 bases are TGTGCCAGCAGTCTCCGAGAGACAGGCCGAGGCACTGAAGCTTTCTTT. It is translated as CASSLRETGRGTEAFF.

This clone was found a few times. V and J are TRBV23-1 and TRBJ2-6, with D tentatively TRBD1 (6 bases). TRBV23-1 is classed as an ORF, of uncertain function. The V end was cut by 2 bases, the J end by 2 bases, with 13 bases between. The CDR3 sequence is 17 residues long. CDR3 nucleotide sequence: TGCGCCAGCAGTCAAACACAGGGAGCGGCTGGGGCCAACGTCCTGACTTTC. It is translated as CASSQTQGAAGANVLTF.

The chain employs TRBV5-1 and TRBJ1-1; D remains ambiguous. V lost 3 bases and J lost 7, with 7 bases in between. Germline CDR1 is SGHRS and CDR2 is YFSETQ. The length of the CDR3 is 11 residues. The CDR3 sequence: CASSSEIEAFF. The CDR3 nucleotides read TGCGCCAGCAGCTCGGAGATTGAAGCTTTCTTT.

This clone was seen a few times. The rearrangement uses TRBV28 and TRBJ2-2; D is possibly TRBD1 (6 bases). Germline V gene data show CDR1 as MDHEN and CDR2 as SYDVKM. Trimming took 0 bases from V and 1 from J, leaving 9 bases between them. The CDR3 covers 16 residues. In DNA, the CDR3 is TGTGCCAGCAGTTTATGGGTACAGGGGAACACCGGGGAGCTGTTTTTT. This gives the protein CASSLWVQGNTGELFF.

This rearrangement joins TRBV5-8 to TRBJ2-3, with 14 bases identical to TRBD2. V shed 4 bases, J shed 1 base, and the junction held 2 bases outside the gene matches. This CDR3 has 16 amino acids. The germline CDR1 and CDR2 sequences are SGHTS and YDEGEE. The CDR3 here is CASSRGLAGGTDTQYF. The CDR3 nucleotides read TGTGCCAGCAGCAGGGGACTAGCGGGGGGCACAGATACGCAGTATTTT.

V gene TRBV27 combines with J gene TRBJ1-6, with 7 bases matching TRBD1. V shed 6 bases, J shed 7 bases, and the junction held 3 bases outside the gene matches. The CDR3 consists of 13 residues. CDR1 is MNHEY and CDR2 is SMNVEV in the germline V gene (reference sequence). The CDR3 sequence: CASSGTENSPLHF. In nucleotides, the CDR3 is TGTGCCAGCAGCGGGACAGAAAATTCACCCCTCCACTTT.

This clone occurred a few times. V gene TRBV7-8 combines with J gene TRBJ2-1, with 10 positions matching TRBD2. CDR3 length equals 15 residues. Looked up from germline, CDR1 is SGHVS and CDR2 is FQNEAQ. J gave up 1 base and V 4 bases, and 1 base lay outside the gene matches. The CDR3, as DNA: TGTGCCAGCAGCTCACTAGCGGGGTCCTACAATGAGCAGTTCTTC. Encoded protein: CASSSLAGSYNEQFF.

The V and J genes are TRBV28 and TRBJ1-1, with 9 nucleotides matching TRBD1. The CDR3 is made up of 15 amino acids. Trimming took 4 bases from V and 0 from J; bases not matched to a gene: 3. Germline values: CDR1 MDHEN, CDR2 SYDVKM. The CDR3 protein is CASSWGQGLNTEAFF. Here the CDR3 DNA reads TGTGCCAGCAGTTGGGGACAGGGCCTGAACACTGAAGCTTTCTTT.

The CDR3 DNA follows: TGTGCCAGTAGTATAGCATGGAACACCGGGGAGCTGTTTTTT. This sequence encodes CASSIAWNTGELFF. The V call is TRBV19, the J call TRBJ2-2; D is ambiguous. Trimming removed 1 base from V and 1 base from J, with 4 bases in between. This CDR3 is 14 amino acids long. CDR1 is LNHDA, CDR2 SQIVND, per germline (reference sequence).

The chain recombines TRBV28 with TRBJ1-6; TRBD1 aligns across 7 bases. The CDR3 is 14 amino acids. V was clipped by 4 bases and J by 8 bases; unmatched bases: 5. Per germline, CDR1 MDHEN and CDR2 SYDVKM. The CDR3 reads CASSSTGVYSPLHF. The CDR3, as DNA: TGTGCCAGCAGTTCCACAGGGGTATATTCACCCCTCCACTTT.

The CDR3 coding sequence is TGTGCCAGTAGTATAGTACAGCGGGGGGGCCATGAGCAGTTCTTC. Protein: CASSIVQRGGHEQFF. This chain links TRBV19 with TRBJ2-1; 10 bases are a match to TRBD2. Losses at the gene ends were 1 base for V and 8 bases for J; bases not matched to a gene: 5. CDR1 LNHDA and CDR2 SQIVND come from the germline V gene (reference sequence). The CDR3 spans 15 residues.

This sequence joins TRBV28 and TRBJ1-6; D not resolved. Germline loops: CDR1 MDHEN, CDR2 SYDVKM. V gave up 6 bases and J gave up 8 bases, with 14 bases separating them. The CDR3 loop spans 14 amino acids. The CDR3 loop is CASRPTGNYSPLHF. CDR3 sequence (DNA): TGTGCCAGCAGACCGACCGGGAACTATTCACCCCTCCACTTT.

The rearrangement uses TRBV28 and TRBJ1-1; D gene uncertain. CDR1 is MDHEN and CDR2 is SYDVKM in the germline V gene. CDR3 length: 15 amino acids. The V gene lost 3 bases and the J gene lost 4 bases, with 15 bases spanning the gap. The CDR3 reads CASSFKAGIGTEAFF. The CDR3 DNA reads TGTGCCAGCAGTTTTAAGGCGGGGATTGGCACTGAAGCTTTCTTT.

The chain has TRBV9 and TRBJ1-1, with 7 nucleotides matching TRBD1. Germline lookup yields CDR1 SGDLS and CDR2 YYNGEE. The trim removed 7 bases at V and 0 bases at J, leaving 6 bases unmatched. This CDR3 comprises 14 residues. DNA for the CDR3: TGTGCCAGCGGACAGACAGGGATGAACACTGAAGCTTTCTTT. Translating it yields CASGQTGMNTEAFF.

The V and J genes are TRBV5-1 and TRBJ2-5; D perhaps matches TRBD1 (8 bases). Germline V CDR1 and CDR2: SGHRS, YFSETQ. V gave up 2 bases and J gave up 3 bases, with 14 bases separating them. The CDR3 runs 15 residues. The CDR3 loop reads CASSLQGGDEETQYF. CDR3 coding DNA: TGCGCCAGCAGCTTACAGGGGGGGGACGAAGAGACCCAGTACTTC.

This chain links TRBV23-1 with TRBJ2-7, with TRBD1 as a possible D gene (6 bases). Being an ORF, TRBV23-1 has a function that is uncertain. The CDR3 covers 15 residues. The V and J ends lost 2 bases and 4 bases respectively, with 15 bases between them. The CDR3 spells CASSQVPGVLYEQYF. The CDR3 bases are TGCGCCAGCAGTCAAGTCCCAGGGGTTCTTTACGAGCAGTACTTC.

The chain has TRBV7-8 and TRBJ1-2; D call uncertain. With 1 base removed from V and 8 bases from J, the gap between germline ends came to 8 bases. The length of the CDR3 is 12 residues. Germline V CDR1 and CDR2: SGHVS, FQNEAQ. CDR3 bases: TGTGCCAGCAGCTTAGACGTGAGGGGCTACACCTTC. This sequence encodes CASSLDVRGYTF.

V usage is TRBV5-1 and J usage is TRBJ1-3; D is uncertain. V was shortened by 4 bases and J by 4 bases, with 15 bases between the two germline ends. The CDR3 sequence is 15 residues long. Per germline, CDR1 SGHRS and CDR2 YFSETQ. The CDR3 sequence: CASSREGTGGNTIYF. Written as DNA, the CDR3 is TGCGCCAGCAGCCGGGAGGGAACGGGAGGAAACACCATATATTTT.

There are a few counts of this clone. The chain employs TRBV9 and TRBJ1-1, with 9 bases fitting TRBD1. Unmatched junction bases numbered 10, after V lost 0 bases and J lost 13 bases. The CDR3 spans 14 residues. The germline CDR1 and CDR2 sequences are SGDLS and YYNGEE. CDR3 sequence: CASSVDGQGSVDFF. The CDR3 nucleotides read TGTGCCAGCAGCGTAGACGGACAGGGGTCGGTTGATTTCTTT.

The chain carries TRBV28 and TRBJ1-5; D is possibly TRBD1 (6 bases). Trimming stripped 9 bases from V and 3 bases from J, with 15 bases between. There are 14 residues in the CDR3. Germline values: CDR1 MDHEN, CDR2 SYDVKM. For the CDR3, the DNA is TGTGCCAGTCAACAGGGAGGGGACAATCAGCCCCAGCATTTT. Protein: CASQQGGDNQPQHF.

This clone was found a few times. This specimen includes other DNA sequences encoding the same CDR3. The chain employs TRBV15 and TRBJ1-5; 7 bases match TRBD1. Losses at the gene ends were 0 bases for V and 7 bases for J; bases not matched to a gene: 3. CDR3 length: 14 residues. Per the germline V gene, CDR1 is LNHNV and CDR2 is YYDKDF (reference sequence). The CDR3 coding sequence is TGTGCCACCAGCAGAGAAGGGGGCGGCCAGCCCCAGCATTTT. It encodes CATSREGGGQPQHF. The entire variable domain, with the rest obtained from reference TRBV15 and TRBJ1-5, is as follows: DAMVIQNPRYQVTQFGKPVTLSCSQTLNHNVMYWYQQKSSQAPKLLFHYYDKDFNNEADTPDNFQSRRPNTSFCFLDIRSPGLGDTAMYLCATSREGGGQPQHFGDGTRLSIL.

This clone showed up just a few times. J is TRBJ2-6 and V is TRBV7-9, with D perhaps TRBD1 (6 bases). The V gene's germline CDR1 is SEHNR and CDR2 FQNEAQ (reference sequence). V lost 5 bases and J 1 base, leaving 15 bases between the germline ends. The length of the CDR3 is 17 residues. CDR3 protein: CASSRAGALSGANVLTF. The CDR3 nucleotides are TGTGCCAGCAGCCGGGCAGGGGCTTTATCTGGGGCCAACGTCCTGACTTTC.

The chain uses TRBV4-3 and TRBJ2-3, with 7 bases lining up with TRBD2. CDR1 and CDR2 from the germline V gene are LGHNA and YSLEER. V shed 0 bases and J 6 bases; nucleotides not matched to a gene: 15. This CDR3 spans 18 amino acids. CDR3 DNA sequence: TGCGCCAGCAGCCAAGATCCTAGCGGAGGGGCACTCCCCGATACGCAGTATTTT. This translates into CASSQDPSGGALPDTQYF.

This chain joins TRBV18 and TRBJ2-7; 9 bases align to TRBD1. CDR3 length: 14 amino acids. Germline trimming cut 6 bases from V and 4 bases from J; bases unmatched to any gene: 7. The germline V gene has CDR1 KGHSH and CDR2 LQKENI. The CDR3 protein is CASSRGQGLYEQYF. CDR3 nucleotide sequence: TGTGCCAGCTCCCGTGGACAGGGGCTATACGAGCAGTACTTC.

This chain joins TRBV12-3 or TRBV12-4 and TRBJ2-7; D ambiguous. With 4 bases removed from V and 0 bases from J, the gap between germline ends came to 7 bases. The CDR3 is made up of 13 amino acids. In nucleotides, the CDR3 is TGTGCCAGCAGTTGGAGCCTCTCCTACGAGCAGTACTTC. The encoded protein is CASSWSLSYEQYF.

The chain's CDR3 is CASSYEGGSYNSPLHF. In DNA, the CDR3 is TGTGCCAGCAGTTATGAGGGAGGCTCCTATAATTCACCCCTCCACTTT. The chain is built from TRBV6-2 or TRBV6-3 and TRBJ1-6; no definite D call. CDR1 is MNHEY and CDR2 is SVGEGT in the germline V gene. Trimming pared 3 bases from V and 0 bases from J, leaving 9 bases between. This CDR3 region has 16 residues.

The chain recombines TRBV28 with TRBJ1-5; no definite D call. Per the germline V gene, CDR1 is MDHEN and CDR2 is SYDVKM. V was shortened by 1 base and J by 5 bases, with 9 bases between the two germline ends. This CDR3 comprises 14 residues. The CDR3 reads CASSLSIRDQPQHF. CDR3 sequence (DNA): TGTGCCAGCAGTTTATCGATAAGAGATCAGCCCCAGCATTTT.

V usage is TRBV3-1 (or the pseudogene TRBV3-2) and J usage is TRBJ2-7, with D possibly matching TRBD2 (7 bases). The CDR3 has 16 residues. Germline V gene data show CDR1 as LGHDT and CDR2 as YNNKEL (reference sequence). V was trimmed by 2 bases and J by 3 bases, leaving 17 bases between them. The CDR3 nucleotides read TGTGCCAGCAGCCAAAGAACTGGGGGGGCGATCTACGAGCAGTACTTC. It specifies CASSQRTGGAIYEQYF.

DNA of the CDR3: TGCGCCAGCAGCCAGTCTCAGGGTACCTATAATTCACCCCTCCACTTT. This sequence encodes CASSQSQGTYNSPLHF. The chain links TRBV4-3 to TRBJ1-6; a possible D gene is TRBD1 (5 bases). Germline CDR1 and CDR2: LGHNA and YSLEER. There are 16 residues in the CDR3. Trimming shortened V by 3 bases and J by 2 bases, and 11 bases separated the two germline ends.